The entry that follows covers one TCR beta chain sequence. This sample was included in a study of control samples from healthy donors and cancer patients. Measured with immunoSEQ multiplex PCR; TCRdb has only the in-frame clones, and not every one. This sample has more than 140,000 clones, with roughly 94% found just once. This TCR came from a man aged 35 to 55 in good health. Sequencing used blood.

Here the CDR3 DNA reads TGTGCCAGCAGCCGGGACCGCGGGTTATATGGCTACACCTTC. Protein product: CASSRDRGLYGYTF. The chain joins TRBV11-2 to TRBJ1-2, with D perhaps matching TRBD1 (5 bases). The CDR3 is 14 residues long. Trimming left V 5 bases short and J 5 bases short, with 15 bases between. Germline V lookup: CDR1 SGHAT, CDR2 FQNNGV.